The 26 T cell receptor beta chains presented below share a single source sample, sequenced in a study of blood T cell repertoires in COVID-19. Only in-frame clones appear in the TCRdb table, and some are missing; sequencing was by immunoSEQ multiplex PCR. The data show about 180,000 clones, 85% to 90% seen once. The sample comprised peripheral blood. The receptor source for this set is a woman aged 25 to 39 with active or convalescent COVID-19.

The rearrangement joins TRBV19 to TRBJ1-3; D uncertain. Germline V CDR1 and CDR2: LNHDA, SQIVND (reference sequence). The CDR3 has 13 amino acids. Deletions cut 5 bases from V and 6 bases from J, with 11 bases between. The CDR3 sequence is CASSRAVENTIYF. The DNA of the CDR3 is TGTGCCAGTAGTCGCGCTGTCGAAAACACCATATATTTT.

The rearrangement joins TRBV28 to TRBJ2-7, with TRBD2 matching 8 bases. Per the germline V gene, CDR1 is MDHEN and CDR2 is SYDVKM. With 8 bases clipped from V and 0 bases from J, the junction kept 21 bases outside the gene matches. This CDR3 region has 19 residues. The DNA of the CDR3 is TGTGCCAGCTCCCGCCTGGTGGGGGCTAGCGGGCGAAGCTCCTACGAGCAGTACTTC. This gives the protein CASSRLVGASGRSSYEQYF.

The genes are TRBV5-1 and TRBJ2-3, with 9 positions matching TRBD2. Germline CDR1 is SGHRS and CDR2 is YFSETQ. The length of the CDR3 is 16 residues. With 2 bases clipped from V and 5 bases from J, the junction kept 9 bases outside the gene matches. CDR3 protein: CASSFQRGAAGDTQYF. The CDR3 nucleotides read TGCGCCAGCAGCTTCCAGCGGGGGGCGGCCGGAGATACGCAGTATTTT. Together with reference TRBV5-1 and TRBJ2-3, the CDR3 gives the full variable domain: KAGVTQTPRYLIKTRGQQVTLSCSPISGHRSVSWYQQTPGQGLQFLFEYFSETQRNKGNFPGRFSGRQFSNSRSEMNVSTLELGDSALYLCASSFQRGAAGDTQYFGPGTRLTVL.

The J gene is TRBJ2-2, the V gene TRBV11-3; a weak D match, TRBD1 (6 bases). V was trimmed by 4 bases and J by 5 bases, leaving 8 bases between them. Germline V gene data show CDR1 as SGHNT and CDR2 as YENEEA. This CDR3 contains 13 residues. Here the CDR3 DNA reads TGTGCCAGCAGCTACAGGGAAACCGGGGAGCTGTTTTTT. Translated: CASSYRETGELFF.

This chain uses TRBV6-5 with TRBJ1-5, with TRBD1 matching 7 bases. The germline V gene encodes CDR1 MNHEY and CDR2 SVGAGI. Unmatched junction bases numbered 7, after V lost 4 bases and J lost 4 bases. The CDR3 covers 15 residues. CDR3 region: CASSSAGTANQPQHF. DNA of the CDR3: TGTGCCAGCAGTTCAGCCGGGACAGCTAATCAGCCCCAGCATTTT.

The J gene is TRBJ1-1, the V gene TRBV4-1; D remains ambiguous. The CDR3 contains 13 residues. Between the trimmed V and J ends, which lost 1 base and 4 bases, there was a span of 7 bases. The V gene's germline CDR1 is MGHRA and CDR2 YSYEKL. The DNA of the CDR3 is TGCGCCAGCAGCCAAGGAAGTAGCACTGAAGCTTTCTTT. Encoded protein: CASSQGSSTEAFF.

The chain employs TRBV6-5 and TRBJ1-2, with D possibly matching TRBD1 (5 bases). Germline-derived CDR1 and CDR2 are MNHEY and SVGAGI. The CDR3 spans 16 residues. Trimming stripped 2 bases from V and 1 base from J, with 14 bases between. The CDR3 sequence is CASSYRQTLLNYGYTF. CDR3 coding DNA: TGTGCCAGCAGTTACCGACAGACCCTTCTTAACTATGGCTACACCTTC.

This chain joins TRBV18 and TRBJ2-5; D remains unclear. The CDR3 totals 15 residues. Trimming took off 2 bases at V and 5 bases at J, with 15 bases between the two ends. Germline CDR1 and CDR2: KGHSH and LQKENI. The CDR3, as DNA: TGTGCCAGCTCACCAAGTGACGGTTCTAGGGAGACCCAGTACTTC. Its protein product is CASSPSDGSRETQYF.

J is TRBJ1-5 and V is TRBV19; D is possibly TRBD1 (5 bases). CDR3 length: 14 residues. V lost 3 bases and J lost 3, with 9 bases in between. The V gene's germline CDR1 is LNHDA and CDR2 SQIVND (reference sequence). DNA for the CDR3: TGTGCCAGTAGTATGGGGGGATACAATCAGCCCCAGCATTTT. Its translation is CASSMGGYNQPQHF.

The chain is built from TRBV9 and TRBJ1-1; 8 positions match TRBD1. Germline values: CDR1 SGDLS, CDR2 YYNGEE. The CDR3 totals 14 residues. Unmatched junction bases numbered 7, after V lost 4 bases and J lost 5 bases. The CDR3 is CASSPADRDTEAFF. For the CDR3, the DNA is TGTGCCAGCAGCCCAGCGGACAGGGATACTGAAGCTTTCTTT.

The V and J genes are TRBV5-1 and TRBJ2-5; TRBD2 matches 10 bases. CDR3 length: 20 residues. Germline CDR1 is SGHRS and CDR2 is YFSETQ. The J segment lost 1 base and the V segment lost 3 bases, leaving 18 bases of the junction unmatched. CDR3 residues: CASSSRPQMGSGRIQETQYF. Written as DNA, the CDR3 is TGCGCCAGCAGCTCTAGGCCCCAAATGGGTAGCGGGAGGATCCAAGAGACCCAGTACTTC. Full variable domain (outside the CDR3, taken from reference TRBV5-1 and TRBJ2-5): KAGVTQTPRYLIKTRGQQVTLSCSPISGHRSVSWYQQTPGQGLQFLFEYFSETQRNKGNFPGRFSGRQFSNSRSEMNVSTLELGDSALYLCASSSRPQMGSGRIQETQYFGPGTRLLVL.

This clone was recorded once. The chain joins TRBV19 to TRBJ1-4; the match to TRBD1 covers 8 bases. V dropped 4 bases and J dropped 2; count of bases not matched to a gene: 12. In germline, CDR1 is LNHDA, CDR2 SQIVND (reference sequence). The CDR3 has 18 residues. CDR3 nucleotide sequence: TGTGCCAGTAGTAGCTCCGGGACAGGACGAGGGACTAATGAAAAACTGTTTTTT. It specifies CASSSSGTGRGTNEKLFF.

The chain combines TRBV15 with TRBJ1-4; no definite D call. The CDR3 has 16 amino acids. Germline CDR1 reads LNHNV; CDR2 reads YYDKDF (reference sequence). The V end lost 0 bases, the J end lost 8 bases, and 16 bases lay between the germline ends. CDR3 sequence reads: CATSRDGGARREKLFF. The CDR3 DNA reads TGTGCCACCAGCAGAGATGGAGGCGCCCGAAGAGAAAAACTGTTTTTT.

V gene TRBV6-5 combines with J gene TRBJ2-4, with TRBD1 as a possible D gene (6 bases). Germline V lookup: CDR1 MNHEY, CDR2 SVGAGI. This CDR3 is 13 amino acids long. The ends were cut back, 2 bases at V and 7 bases at J, with 9 bases in the middle. Written as DNA, the CDR3 is TGTGCCAGCAGTTACGACAGGCTGAACATTCAGTACTTC. Translated, it gives CASSYDRLNIQYF.

This clone was seen once. The genes are TRBV4-1 and TRBJ1-3, with TRBD1 matching 7 bases. V shed 0 bases and J 6 bases; nucleotides not matched to a gene: 5. Germline-derived CDR1 and CDR2 are MGHRA and YSYEKL. The CDR3 contains 15 residues. The CDR3 nucleotides are TGCGCCAGCAGCCAAGACGACAGGGCGGAAAACACCATATATTTT. Protein: CASSQDDRAENTIYF.

The chain couples TRBV11-3 to TRBJ2-7; D gene ambiguous. Germline CDR1 is SGHNT and CDR2 is YENEEA. Trimming left V 5 bases short and J 3 bases short, with 11 bases between. The CDR3 is made up of 13 amino acids. CDR3 sequence (DNA): TGTGCCAGCAGCCTTTACACAGACTACGAGCAGTACTTC. Translating it yields CASSLYTDYEQYF.

The table lists this clone with a few counts. The V gene is TRBV11-2, the J gene TRBJ1-3; D ambiguous. The CDR3 runs 13 residues. The V end was cut by 2 bases, the J end by 7 bases, with 9 bases between. The germline CDR1 and CDR2 sequences are SGHAT and FQNNGV. CDR3 loop: CASSLTVRNTIYF. The CDR3 DNA reads as TGTGCCAGCAGCTTAACGGTGAGGAACACCATATATTTT.

The chain uses TRBV4-1 and TRBJ1-1; TRBD1 is a possible D gene (5 bases). The CDR3 totals 15 residues. CDR1 MGHRA and CDR2 YSYEKL come from the germline V gene. V gave up 1 base and J gave up 10 bases, with 19 bases separating them. CDR3 sequence: CASSQVSQGKSVAFF. CDR3 nucleotides: TGCGCCAGCAGCCAAGTGTCGCAGGGTAAAAGTGTAGCTTTCTTT.

This sequence joins TRBV30 and TRBJ2-3, with 9 bases that match TRBD1. Trimming removed 8 bases from V and 1 base from J; junction bases left unmatched: 10. The germline V gene encodes CDR1 GTSNPN and CDR2 SVGIG (reference sequence). The CDR3 consists of 15 residues. CDR3 coding DNA: TGTGCCGGCTCCCAGACAGGGGGGGGCACAGATACGCAGTATTTT. As protein: CAGSQTGGGTDTQYF.

This clone was counted between two and nine times. The chain employs TRBV11-2 and TRBJ1-6, with a weak D call TRBD1 (5 bases). The germline gives CDR1 SGHAT, CDR2 FQNNGV. V was cut by 0 bases and J by 7 bases, with 7 bases left in between. The CDR3 is made up of 14 amino acids. The CDR3 loop is CASSLDQGNSPLHF. The CDR3 DNA sequence: TGTGCCAGCAGCTTAGATCAGGGAAATTCACCCCTCCACTTT.

The CDR3 sequence: CASSLLGQGTEKLFF. The DNA of the CDR3 is TGTGCCAGCAGTTTACTGGGACAGGGTACTGAAAAACTGTTTTTT. The chain couples TRBV27 to TRBJ1-4; 9 bases are a match to TRBD1. Germline V lookup: CDR1 MNHEY, CDR2 SMNVEV (reference sequence). Trimming cost V 2 bases and J 7 bases; bases outside gene matches: 5. This CDR3 has 15 amino acids.

V is TRBV27 and J is TRBJ1-6; maybe TRBD1 (5 bases). Per the germline V gene, CDR1 is MNHEY and CDR2 is SMNVEV (reference sequence). V lost 11 bases to trimming and J lost 7 bases, with 18 bases between them. The CDR3 is 14 residues long. The CDR3 region is CAAGGVKPNSPLHF. The CDR3 nucleotides read TGTGCCGCCGGGGGGGTAAAGCCGAATTCACCCCTCCACTTT.

The CDR3 DNA reads TGTGCCAGCAGCGCAGGGGGGAAGACTGAAAAACTGTTTTTT. It translates to CASSAGGKTEKLFF. This chain joins TRBV9 and TRBJ1-4; TRBD1 matches 7 bases. This CDR3 has 14 residues. The germline gives CDR1 SGDLS, CDR2 YYNGEE. V shed 3 bases, J shed 7 bases, and the junction held 6 bases outside the gene matches.

CDR3 loop: CASSRPGQGRSTDTQYF. CDR3 DNA sequence: TGTGCCAGCAGCCGTCCAGGACAGGGAAGGAGCACAGATACGCAGTATTTT. The chain carries TRBV5-4 and TRBJ2-3; 8 bases match TRBD1. CDR1 and CDR2 (germline): SGHNT, YYREEE (reference sequence). V shed 4 bases, J shed 0 bases, and the junction held 10 bases outside the gene matches. The CDR3 is 17 amino acids.

This chain joins TRBV6-5 and TRBJ1-1; no reliable D call. Trimming pared 2 bases from V and 5 bases from J, leaving 18 bases between. CDR1 is MNHEY and CDR2 is SVGAGI in the germline V gene. The CDR3 extends over 16 amino acids. DNA of the CDR3: TGTGCCAGCAGTTACCTTGGTTTCGGGAGTAGTACTGAAGCTTTCTTT. The encoded protein is CASSYLGFGSSTEAFF.

V gene TRBV18 combines with J gene TRBJ1-2; 10 bases fit TRBD1. The CDR3 length is 16 residues. The germline V gene has CDR1 KGHSH and CDR2 LQKENI. J was trimmed by 6 bases and V by 3 bases; bases with no gene match: 10. CDR3 sequence reads: CASSPLGTGVMNGYTF. DNA for the CDR3: TGTGCCAGCTCACCTCTCGGGACAGGGGTAATGAATGGCTACACCTTC.